A single sample gave rise to the 7 T cell receptor beta chains below, sequenced in a study of blood T cells in healthy people across ages. Primers used in a second PCR of roughly 7 to 11 cycles were a sample-barcoded 5' primer and a J-beta primer mix. Each CDR3 protein is one row after TCRdb ran MiXCR on the 5' RACE reads. The sample includes hundreds of thousands of distinct CDR3 sequences, approximately 67% of them seen just once. The sequenced sample was blood. These receptors all stem from a man aged 25-40 years in good health.

The chain recombines TRBV20-1 with TRBJ1-6; TRBD1 aligns across 9 bases. CDR1 and CDR2 from the germline V gene are DFQATT and SNEGSKA (reference sequence). With V trimmed by 5 bases and J by 5 bases, 10 bases remained unmatched. There are 16 residues in the CDR3. CDR3 sequence (DNA): TGCAGTGCTCGGCCGACAGGGGGAAGGGATAATTCACCCCTCCACTTT. Translated: CSARPTGGRDNSPLHF.

There are a few counts of this clonotype. This chain connects TRBV29-1 to TRBJ2-7, with a tentative D call TRBD1 (5 bases). V was pared by 1 base and J by 2 bases, with 9 bases between. The CDR3 spans 13 residues. The germline CDR1 and CDR2 sequences are SQVTM and ANQGSEA. The CDR3 DNA reads as TGCAGCGTTGAAGGGGGCCCTACCTACGAGCAGTACTTC. Translating it yields CSVEGGPTYEQYF.

CDR3 in amino acids: CASSHWGNIQYF. CDR3 coding DNA: TGTGCCAGCAGTCACTGGGGAAACATTCAGTACTTC. The chain couples TRBV28 to TRBJ2-4, with D unclear. The CDR3 contains 12 residues. CDR1 and CDR2 from the germline V gene are MDHEN and SYDVKM. Trimming shortened V by 5 bases and J by 6 bases, and 8 bases separated the two germline ends.

This clonotype was counted a few times. The genes are TRBV29-1 and TRBJ2-3; tentatively, D is TRBD1 (6 bases). With 3 bases removed from V and 0 bases from J, the gap between germline ends came to 10 bases. The CDR3 extends over 14 amino acids. CDR1 is SQVTM and CDR2 is ANQGSEA in the germline V gene. The CDR3 loop reads CSVDMDSSTDTQYF. The CDR3 DNA sequence: TGCAGCGTTGATATGGACAGCAGCACAGATACGCAGTATTTT.

The chain couples TRBV5-1 to TRBJ2-1; D remains ambiguous. The CDR3 is 16 residues long. Germline V CDR1 and CDR2: SGHRS, YFSETQ. V was pared by 0 bases and J by 0 bases, with 10 bases between. The CDR3 nucleotides are TGCGCCAGCAGCTTGGCCGGTAGGAGCTCCTACAATGAGCAGTTCTTC. It specifies CASSLAGRSSYNEQFF.

Regarding this clonotype: At one end the junction does not follow the germline gene, possibly because of a read error. The chain links TRBV6-2 or TRBV6-3 to TRBJ2-1; 9 positions match TRBD1. This CDR3 has 15 residues. CDR1 and CDR2 (germline): MNHEY, SVGEGT. The CDR3, as DNA: TGTGCCAGCAGTCACTCTGGACAGGGGTACAATGAGCAGTTCTTC. Translated: CASSHSGQGYNEQFF.

The V gene is TRBV7-2, the J gene TRBJ1-4, with no clear D. The V end lost 5 bases, the J end lost 8 bases, and 15 bases lay between the germline ends. The germline gives CDR1 SGHTA, CDR2 FQGNSA. CDR3 length: 14 amino acids. CDR3 loop: CASSPAQRGEKLFF. The CDR3 DNA is TGTGCCAGCAGCCCGGCCCAGCGGGGAGAAAAACTGTTTTTT.